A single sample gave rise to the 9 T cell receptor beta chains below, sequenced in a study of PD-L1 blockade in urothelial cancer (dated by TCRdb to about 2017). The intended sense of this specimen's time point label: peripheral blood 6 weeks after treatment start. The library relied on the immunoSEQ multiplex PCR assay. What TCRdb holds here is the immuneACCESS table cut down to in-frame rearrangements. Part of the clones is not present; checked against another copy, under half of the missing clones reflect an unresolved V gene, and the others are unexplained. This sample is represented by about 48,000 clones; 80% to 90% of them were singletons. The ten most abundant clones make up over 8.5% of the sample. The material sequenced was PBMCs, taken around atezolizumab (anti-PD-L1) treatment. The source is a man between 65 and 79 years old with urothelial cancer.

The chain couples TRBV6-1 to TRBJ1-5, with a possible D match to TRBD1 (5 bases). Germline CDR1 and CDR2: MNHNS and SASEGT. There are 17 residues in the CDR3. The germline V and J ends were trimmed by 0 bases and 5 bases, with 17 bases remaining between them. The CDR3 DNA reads TGTGCCAGCAGTGAAGCCACTACTCGGGGGTCCCATCAGCCCCAGCATTTT. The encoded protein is CASSEATTRGSHQPQHF.

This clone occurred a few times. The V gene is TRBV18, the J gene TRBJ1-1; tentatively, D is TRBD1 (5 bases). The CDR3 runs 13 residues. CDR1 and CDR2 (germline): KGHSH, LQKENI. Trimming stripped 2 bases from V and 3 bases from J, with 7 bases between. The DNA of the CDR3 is TGTGCCAGCTCACCAGGGACTGACACTGAAGCTTTCTTT. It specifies CASSPGTDTEAFF.

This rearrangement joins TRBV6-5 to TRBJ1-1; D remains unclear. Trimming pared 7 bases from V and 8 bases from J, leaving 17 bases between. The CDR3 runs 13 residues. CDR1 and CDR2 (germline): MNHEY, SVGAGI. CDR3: CASTKGAGIEAFF. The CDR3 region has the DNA TGTGCCAGCACCAAAGGCGCGGGCATCGAAGCTTTCTTT.

The CDR3 DNA reads TGTGCCAGCAGTTTAGGCATTGGAGCTAACTATGGCTACACCTTC. This codes for CASSLGIGANYGYTF. V gene TRBV27 combines with J gene TRBJ1-2, with D hard to call. Germline-derived CDR1 and CDR2 are MNHEY and SMNVEV (reference sequence). The germline V and J ends were trimmed by 2 bases and 0 bases, with 10 bases remaining between them. This CDR3 spans 15 amino acids.

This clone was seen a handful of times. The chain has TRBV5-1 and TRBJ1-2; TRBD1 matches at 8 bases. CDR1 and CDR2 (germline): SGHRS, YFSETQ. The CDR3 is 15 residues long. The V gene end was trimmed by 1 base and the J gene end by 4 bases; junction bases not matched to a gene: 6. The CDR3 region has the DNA TGCGCCAGCAGCTTGCTCAAGGACAGGGCCTATGGCTACACCTTC. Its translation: CASSLLKDRAYGYTF.

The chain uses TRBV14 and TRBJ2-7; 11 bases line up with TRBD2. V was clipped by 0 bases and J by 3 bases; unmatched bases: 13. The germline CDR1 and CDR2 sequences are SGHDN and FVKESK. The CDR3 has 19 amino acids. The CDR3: CASSQDRHRRTSGSYEQYF. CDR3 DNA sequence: TGTGCCAGCAGCCAAGATAGGCACAGGAGAACTAGCGGGAGCTACGAGCAGTACTTC.

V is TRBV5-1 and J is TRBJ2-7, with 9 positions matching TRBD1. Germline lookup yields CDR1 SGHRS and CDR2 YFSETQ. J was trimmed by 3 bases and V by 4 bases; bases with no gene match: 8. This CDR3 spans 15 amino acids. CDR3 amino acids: CASSADMDRGYEQYF. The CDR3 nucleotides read TGCGCCAGCAGCGCAGATATGGACAGGGGCTACGAGCAGTACTTC. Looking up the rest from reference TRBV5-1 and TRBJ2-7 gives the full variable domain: KAGVTQTPRYLIKTRGQQVTLSCSPISGHRSVSWYQQTPGQGLQFLFEYFSETQRNKGNFPGRFSGRQFSNSRSEMNVSTLELGDSALYLCASSADMDRGYEQYFGPGTRLTVT.

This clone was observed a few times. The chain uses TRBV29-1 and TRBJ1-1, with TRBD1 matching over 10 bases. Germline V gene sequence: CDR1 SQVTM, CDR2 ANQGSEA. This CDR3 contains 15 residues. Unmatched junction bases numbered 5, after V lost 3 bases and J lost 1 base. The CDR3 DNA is TGCAGCGTTGAGACAGGGGGCCAAGGGAACACTGAAGCTTTCTTT. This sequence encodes CSVETGGQGNTEAFF.

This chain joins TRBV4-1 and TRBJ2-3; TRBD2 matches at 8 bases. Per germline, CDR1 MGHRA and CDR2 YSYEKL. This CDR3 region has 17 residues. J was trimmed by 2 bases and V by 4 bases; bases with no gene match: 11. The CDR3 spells CASSPIGSSGATDTQYF. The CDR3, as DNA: TGCGCCAGCAGCCCTATAGGGAGTAGCGGGGCCACAGATACGCAGTATTTT.